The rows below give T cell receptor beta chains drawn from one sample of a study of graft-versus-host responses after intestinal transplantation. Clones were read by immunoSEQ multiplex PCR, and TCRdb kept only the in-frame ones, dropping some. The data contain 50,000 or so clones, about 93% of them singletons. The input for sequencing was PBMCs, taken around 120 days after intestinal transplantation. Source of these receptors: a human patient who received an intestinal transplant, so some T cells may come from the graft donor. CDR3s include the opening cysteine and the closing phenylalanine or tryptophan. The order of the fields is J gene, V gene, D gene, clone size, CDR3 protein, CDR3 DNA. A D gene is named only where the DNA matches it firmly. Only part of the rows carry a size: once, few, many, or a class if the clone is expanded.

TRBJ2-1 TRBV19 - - CASESGSANSYNEQFF TGTGCCAGTGAATCGGGATCGGCTAACTCCTACAATGAGCAGTTCTTC
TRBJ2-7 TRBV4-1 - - CASSHGRQGPFEQYF TGCGCCAGCAGCCACGGGAGACAGGGCCCCTTTGAGCAGTACTTC
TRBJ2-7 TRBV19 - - CASSETASYEQYF TGTGCCAGTAGTGAGACAGCCTCCTACGAGCAGTACTTC
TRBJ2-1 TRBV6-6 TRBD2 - CATAGGLTPYNEQFF TGTGCCACCGCGGGAGGACTAACCCCTTACAATGAGCAGTTCTTC
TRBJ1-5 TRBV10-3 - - CAISDPLEQGGMRPQHF TGTGCCATCAGTGACCCTCTGGAGCAGGGAGGCATGCGGCCCCAGCATTTT
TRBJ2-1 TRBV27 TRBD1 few CASSLPGGEQFF TGTGCCAGCAGTTTACCAGGGGGCGAGCAGTTCTTC
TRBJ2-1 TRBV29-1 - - CSVRPGGYNEQFF TGCAGCGTTCGGCCAGGGGGGTACAATGAGCAGTTCTTC
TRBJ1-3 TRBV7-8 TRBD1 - CASSFVDRGRGNTIYF TGTGCCAGCAGCTTCGTAGACAGGGGGCGAGGAAACACCATATATTTT
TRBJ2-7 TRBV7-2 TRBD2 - CASSLGLAGRAIYYEQYF TGTGCCAGCAGCTTAGGACTAGCGGGGAGGGCTATTTACTACGAGCAGTACTTC
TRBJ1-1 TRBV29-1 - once CSGMNTEAFF TGCAGCGGTATGAACACTGAAGCTTTCTTT
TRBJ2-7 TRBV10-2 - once CASTPDYSGYEQYF TGCGCCAGCACCCCGGACTATTCAGGGTACGAGCAGTACTTC
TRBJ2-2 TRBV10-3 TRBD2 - CAISLSGIRNTGELFF TGTGCCATCAGTCTTAGCGGGATACGGAACACCGGGGAGCTGTTTTTT
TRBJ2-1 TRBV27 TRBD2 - CASSGLAGDEQFF TGTGCCAGCAGCGGACTAGCGGGAGATGAGCAGTTCTTC
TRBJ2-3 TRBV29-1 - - CSARRGIGADTQYF TGCAGCGCCCGTCGTGGGATTGGCGCAGATACGCAGTATTTT
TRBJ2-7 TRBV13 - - CASSLLRRRVRYEQYF TGTGCCAGCAGCTTACTTAGGCGGCGCGTCCGGTACGAGCAGTACTTC
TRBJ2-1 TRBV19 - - CASSVIPPGLDNEQFF TGTGCCAGTAGCGTAATCCCCCCGGGTCTCGACAATGAGCAGTTCTTC
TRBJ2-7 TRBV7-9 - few CASSLDALRHEQYF TGTGCCAGCAGCTTAGACGCCCTCCGGCACGAGCAGTACTTC
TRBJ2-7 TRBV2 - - CASSGQVYEQYF TGTGCCAGCAGTGGACAGGTCTACGAGCAGTACTTC
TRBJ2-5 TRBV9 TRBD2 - CASSPLGSGGFETQYF TGTGCCAGCAGCCCGCTGGGTAGCGGGGGGTTTGAGACCCAGTACTTC
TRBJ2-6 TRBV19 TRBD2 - CASSIWVRGAGANVLTF TGTGCCAGTAGTATTTGGGTTCGGGGGGCTGGGGCCAACGTCCTGACTTTC
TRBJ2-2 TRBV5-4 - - CASSLDSSAGELFF TGTGCCAGCAGCTTGGATTCCTCGGCCGGGGAGCTGTTTTTT
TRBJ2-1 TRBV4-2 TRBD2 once CAGSHGTSVYNEQFF TGTGCCGGCAGCCACGGGACTAGCGTATACAATGAGCAGTTCTTC
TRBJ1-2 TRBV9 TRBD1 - CASSARQGLPYGYTF TGTGCCAGCAGCGCCCGACAGGGTTTACCCTATGGCTACACCTTC